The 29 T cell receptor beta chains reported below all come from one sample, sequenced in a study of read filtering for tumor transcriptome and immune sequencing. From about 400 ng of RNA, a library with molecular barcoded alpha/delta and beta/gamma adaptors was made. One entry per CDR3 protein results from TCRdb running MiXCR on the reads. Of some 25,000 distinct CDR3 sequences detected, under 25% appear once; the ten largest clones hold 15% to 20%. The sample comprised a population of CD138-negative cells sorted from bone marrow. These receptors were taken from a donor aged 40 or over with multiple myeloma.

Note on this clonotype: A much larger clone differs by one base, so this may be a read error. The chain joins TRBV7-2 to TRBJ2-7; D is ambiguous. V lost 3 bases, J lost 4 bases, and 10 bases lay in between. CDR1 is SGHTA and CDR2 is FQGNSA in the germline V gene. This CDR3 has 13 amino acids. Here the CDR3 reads CASSLSRQYEQYF. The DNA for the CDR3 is TGTGCCAGCAGCTTGAGCAGGCAATACGAGCAGTACTTC.

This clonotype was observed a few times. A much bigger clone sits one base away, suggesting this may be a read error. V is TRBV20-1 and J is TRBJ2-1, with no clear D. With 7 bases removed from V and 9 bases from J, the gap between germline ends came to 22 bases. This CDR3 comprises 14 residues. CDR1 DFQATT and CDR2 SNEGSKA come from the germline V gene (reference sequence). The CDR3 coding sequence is TGCAGTGTTAGGGAACGCCCCGTAGTTGGTGAGCAGTTCTTC. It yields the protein CSVRERPVVGEQFF.

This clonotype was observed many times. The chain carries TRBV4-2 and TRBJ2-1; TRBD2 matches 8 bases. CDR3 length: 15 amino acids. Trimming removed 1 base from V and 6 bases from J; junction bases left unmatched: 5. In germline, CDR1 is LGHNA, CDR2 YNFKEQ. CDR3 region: CASSQGSGTSNEQFF. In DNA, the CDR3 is TGTGCCAGCAGCCAAGGTTCCGGGACTAGCAATGAGCAGTTCTTC.

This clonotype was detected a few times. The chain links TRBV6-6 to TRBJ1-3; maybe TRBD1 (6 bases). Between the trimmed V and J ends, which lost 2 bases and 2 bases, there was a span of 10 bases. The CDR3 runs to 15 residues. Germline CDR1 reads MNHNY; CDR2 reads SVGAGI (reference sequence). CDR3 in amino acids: CASSYGGGAGNTIYF. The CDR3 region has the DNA TGTGCCAGCAGTTACGGCGGGGGCGCTGGAAACACCATATATTTT.

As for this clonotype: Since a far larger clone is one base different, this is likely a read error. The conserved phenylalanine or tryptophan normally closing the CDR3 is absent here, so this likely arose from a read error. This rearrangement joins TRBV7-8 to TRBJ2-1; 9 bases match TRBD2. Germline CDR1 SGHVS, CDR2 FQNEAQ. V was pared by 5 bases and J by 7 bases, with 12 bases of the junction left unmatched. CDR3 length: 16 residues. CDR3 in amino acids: CASSTEGSGRGNEQFS. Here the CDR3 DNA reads TGTGCCAGCAGCACCGAGGGTAGCGGGAGAGGAAATGAGCAGTTCTCC.

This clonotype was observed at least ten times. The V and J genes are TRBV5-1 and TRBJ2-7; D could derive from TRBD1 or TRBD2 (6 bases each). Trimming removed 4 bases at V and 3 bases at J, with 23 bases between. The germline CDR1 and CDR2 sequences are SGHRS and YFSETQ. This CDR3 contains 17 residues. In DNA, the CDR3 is TGCGCCAGCAGCCCTAGGGGGTCGGGGGCTGGATACTACGAGCAGTACTTC. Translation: CASSPRGSGAGYYEQYF.

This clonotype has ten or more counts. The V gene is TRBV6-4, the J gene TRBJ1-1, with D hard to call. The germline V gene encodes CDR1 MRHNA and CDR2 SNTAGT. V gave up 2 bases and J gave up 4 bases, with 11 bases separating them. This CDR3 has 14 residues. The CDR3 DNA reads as TGTGCCAGCAGTGACAGTAGTTTGGGCACTGAAGCTTTCTTT. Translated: CASSDSSLGTEAFF.

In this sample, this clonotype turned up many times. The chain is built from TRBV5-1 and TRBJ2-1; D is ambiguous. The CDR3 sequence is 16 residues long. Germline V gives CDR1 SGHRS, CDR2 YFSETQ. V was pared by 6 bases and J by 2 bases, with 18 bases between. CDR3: CASTSQLASAYNEQFF. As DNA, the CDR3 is TGCGCCAGCACCTCCCAATTAGCTTCCGCCTACAATGAGCAGTTCTTC.

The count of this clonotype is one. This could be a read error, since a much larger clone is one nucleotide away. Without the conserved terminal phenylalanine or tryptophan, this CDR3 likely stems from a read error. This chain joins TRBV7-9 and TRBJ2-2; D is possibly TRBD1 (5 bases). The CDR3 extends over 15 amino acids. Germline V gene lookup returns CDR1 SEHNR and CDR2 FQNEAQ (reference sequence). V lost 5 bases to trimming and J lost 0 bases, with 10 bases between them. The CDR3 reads CASSPTGANTGELFS. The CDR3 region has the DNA TGTGCCAGCAGCCCCACAGGTGCGAACACCGGGGAGCTGTTTTCT.

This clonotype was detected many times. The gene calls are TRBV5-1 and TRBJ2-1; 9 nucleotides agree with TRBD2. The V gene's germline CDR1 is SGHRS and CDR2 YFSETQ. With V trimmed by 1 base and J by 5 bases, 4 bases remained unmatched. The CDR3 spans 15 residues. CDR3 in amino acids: CASSLSLAGHNEQFF. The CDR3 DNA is TGCGCCAGCAGCTTGAGCCTAGCGGGGCACAATGAGCAGTTCTTC.

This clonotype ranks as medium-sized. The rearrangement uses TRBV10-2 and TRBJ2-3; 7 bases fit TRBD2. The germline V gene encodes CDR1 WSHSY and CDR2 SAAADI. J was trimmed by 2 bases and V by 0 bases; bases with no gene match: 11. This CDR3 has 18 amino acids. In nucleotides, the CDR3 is TGCGCCAGCAGTGAGTCGACGGGGACTATACTCAACACAGATACGCAGTATTTT. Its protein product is CASSESTGTILNTDTQYF.

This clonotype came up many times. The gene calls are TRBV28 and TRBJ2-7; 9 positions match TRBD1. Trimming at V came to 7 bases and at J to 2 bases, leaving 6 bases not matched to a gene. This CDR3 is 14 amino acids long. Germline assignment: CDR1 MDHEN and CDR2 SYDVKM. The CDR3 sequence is CASTGTGRAYEQYF. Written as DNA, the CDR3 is TGTGCCAGCACCGGGACAGGGAGGGCCTACGAGCAGTACTTC.

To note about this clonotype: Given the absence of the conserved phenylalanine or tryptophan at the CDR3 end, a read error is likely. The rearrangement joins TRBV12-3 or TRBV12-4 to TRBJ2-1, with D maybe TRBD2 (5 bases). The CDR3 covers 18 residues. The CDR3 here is CASSLKEDSPSSYDEQFS. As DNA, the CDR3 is TGTGCCAGCAGTTTAAAAGAGGACTCCCCGAGCTCCTACGATGAGCAGTTCTCC.

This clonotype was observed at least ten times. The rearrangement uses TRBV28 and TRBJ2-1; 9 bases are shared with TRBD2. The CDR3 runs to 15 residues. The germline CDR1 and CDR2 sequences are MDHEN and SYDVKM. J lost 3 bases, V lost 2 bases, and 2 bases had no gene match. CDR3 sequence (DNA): TGTGCCAGCAGTTTAGGAGCGGGAGGCTACAATGAGCAGTTCTTC. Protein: CASSLGAGGYNEQFF.

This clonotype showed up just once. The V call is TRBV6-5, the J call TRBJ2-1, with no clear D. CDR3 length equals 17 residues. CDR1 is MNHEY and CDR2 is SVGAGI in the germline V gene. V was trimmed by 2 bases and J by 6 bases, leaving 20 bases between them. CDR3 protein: CASSYPDLGGAGNEQFF. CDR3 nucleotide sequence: TGTGCCAGCAGTTACCCAGACCTCGGTGGAGCTGGCAATGAGCAGTTCTTC.

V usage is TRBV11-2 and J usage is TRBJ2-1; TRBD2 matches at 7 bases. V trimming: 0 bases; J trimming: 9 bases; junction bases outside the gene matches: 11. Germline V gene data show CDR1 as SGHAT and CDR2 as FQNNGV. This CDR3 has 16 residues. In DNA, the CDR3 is TGTGCCAGCAGCTTAGAATGGTCTGGCGGGAGCCGTGAGCAGTTCTTC. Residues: CASSLEWSGGSREQFF.

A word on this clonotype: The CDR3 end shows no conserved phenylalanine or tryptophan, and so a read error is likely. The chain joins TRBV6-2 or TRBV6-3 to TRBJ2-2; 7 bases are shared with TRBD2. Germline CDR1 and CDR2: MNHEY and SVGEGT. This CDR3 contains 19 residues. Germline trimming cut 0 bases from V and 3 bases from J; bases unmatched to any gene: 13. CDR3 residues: CASSYSTWGGSVDTGELFL. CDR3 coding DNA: TGTGCCAGCAGTTACTCGACATGGGGGGGGAGCGTGGACACCGGGGAGCTGTTTCTT.

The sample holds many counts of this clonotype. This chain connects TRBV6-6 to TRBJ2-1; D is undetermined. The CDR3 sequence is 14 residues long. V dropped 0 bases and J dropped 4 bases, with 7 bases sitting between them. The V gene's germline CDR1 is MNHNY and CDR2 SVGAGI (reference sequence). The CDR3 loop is CASSYSRVYNEQFF. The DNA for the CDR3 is TGTGCCAGCAGTTACTCAAGGGTTTACAATGAGCAGTTCTTC.

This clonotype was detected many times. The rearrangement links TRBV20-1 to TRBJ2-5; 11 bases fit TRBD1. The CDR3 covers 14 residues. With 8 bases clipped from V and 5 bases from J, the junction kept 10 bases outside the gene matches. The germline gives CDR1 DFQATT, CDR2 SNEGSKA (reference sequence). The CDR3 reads CSFRDRGLWETQYF. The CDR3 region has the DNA TGCAGTTTTCGGGACAGGGGGTTATGGGAGACCCAGTACTTC.

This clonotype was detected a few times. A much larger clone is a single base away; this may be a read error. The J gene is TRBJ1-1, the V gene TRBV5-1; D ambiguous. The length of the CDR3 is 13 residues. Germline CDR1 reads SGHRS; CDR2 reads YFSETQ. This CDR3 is CASSLERNTDAFF. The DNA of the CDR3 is TGCGCCAGCAGCTTGGAGAGGAACACTGATGCTTTCTTT.

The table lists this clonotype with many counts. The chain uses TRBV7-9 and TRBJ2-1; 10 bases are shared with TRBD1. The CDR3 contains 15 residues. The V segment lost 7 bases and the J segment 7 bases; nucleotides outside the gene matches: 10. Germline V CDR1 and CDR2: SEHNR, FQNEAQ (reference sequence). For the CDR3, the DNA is TGTGCCAGCACCACTCCCGGGACAGGGGAGAATGAGCAGTTCTTC. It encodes CASTTPGTGENEQFF.

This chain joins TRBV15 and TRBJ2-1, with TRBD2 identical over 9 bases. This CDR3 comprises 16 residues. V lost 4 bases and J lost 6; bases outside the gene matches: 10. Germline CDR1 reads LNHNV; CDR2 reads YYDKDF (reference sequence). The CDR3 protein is CATSTEPQTSGNEQFF. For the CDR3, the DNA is TGTGCCACCAGCACAGAACCACAGACTAGCGGCAATGAGCAGTTCTTC.

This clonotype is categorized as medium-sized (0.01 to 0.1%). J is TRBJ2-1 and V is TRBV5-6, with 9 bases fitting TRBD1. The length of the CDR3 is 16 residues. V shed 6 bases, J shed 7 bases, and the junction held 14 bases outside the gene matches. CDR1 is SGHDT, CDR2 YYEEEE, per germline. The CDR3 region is CASIQSGTGKWNEQFF. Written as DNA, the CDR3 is TGTGCCAGCATCCAAAGCGGGACAGGGAAGTGGAATGAGCAGTTCTTC.

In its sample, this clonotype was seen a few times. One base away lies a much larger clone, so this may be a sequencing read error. The CDR3 bases are TGCGCCAGCAGCCGGGGACTACCCCAAGAGACCCAGTACTTC. It yields the protein CASSRGLPQETQYF. J is TRBJ2-5 and V is TRBV5-1; 7 bases align to TRBD2. J was trimmed by 1 base and V by 4 bases; bases with no gene match: 4. Germline V gene sequence: CDR1 SGHRS, CDR2 YFSETQ. The CDR3 sequence is 14 residues long.

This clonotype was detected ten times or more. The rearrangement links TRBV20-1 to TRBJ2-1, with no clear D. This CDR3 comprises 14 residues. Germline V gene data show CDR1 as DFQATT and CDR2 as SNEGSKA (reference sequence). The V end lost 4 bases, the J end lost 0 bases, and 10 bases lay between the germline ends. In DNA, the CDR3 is TGCAGTGCTATGGACGGGTCCTCCTACAATGAGCAGTTCTTC. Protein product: CSAMDGSSYNEQFF.

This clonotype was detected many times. The DNA of the CDR3 is TGTGCCAGCAGCCGCAACCTCTACGAGCAGTACTTC. This encodes CASSRNLYEQYF. V is TRBV9 and J is TRBJ2-7; no reliable D call. The CDR3 sequence is 12 residues long. Germline CDR1 and CDR2: SGDLS and YYNGEE. Trimming left V 4 bases short and J 3 bases short, with 8 bases between. Complete variable domain (other parts from reference TRBV9 and TRBJ2-7): DSGVTQTPKHLITATGQRVTLRCSPRSGDLSVYWYQQSLDQGLQFLIQYYNGEERAKGNILERFSAQQFPDLHSELNLSSLELGDSALYFCASSRNLYEQYFGPGTRLTVT.

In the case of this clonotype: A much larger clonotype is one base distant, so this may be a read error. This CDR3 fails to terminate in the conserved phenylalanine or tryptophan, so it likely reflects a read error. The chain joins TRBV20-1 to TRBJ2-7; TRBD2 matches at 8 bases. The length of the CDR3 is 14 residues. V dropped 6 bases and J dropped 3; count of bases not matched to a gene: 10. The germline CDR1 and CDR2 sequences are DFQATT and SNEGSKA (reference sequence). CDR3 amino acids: CSAPTSGASYEQYL. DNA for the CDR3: TGCAGTGCCCCCACTAGCGGAGCAAGCTACGAGCAGTACCTC.

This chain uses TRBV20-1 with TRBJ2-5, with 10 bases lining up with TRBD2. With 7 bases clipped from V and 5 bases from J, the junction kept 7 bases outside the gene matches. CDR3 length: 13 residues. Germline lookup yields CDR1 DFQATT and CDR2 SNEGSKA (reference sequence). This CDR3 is CSGSPLAGETQYF. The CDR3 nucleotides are TGCAGTGGGTCTCCACTAGCGGGGGAGACCCAGTACTTC.

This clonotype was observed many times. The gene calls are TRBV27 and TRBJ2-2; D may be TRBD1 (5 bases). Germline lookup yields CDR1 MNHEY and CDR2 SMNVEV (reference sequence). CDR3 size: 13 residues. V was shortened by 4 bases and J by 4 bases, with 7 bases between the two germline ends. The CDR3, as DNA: TGTGCCAGCAGTTCTGGGGCCACCGGGGAGCTGTTTTTT. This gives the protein CASSSGATGELFF.